This T cell receptor (beta chain) derives from a study of blood T cells in healthy people across ages. A second PCR, run for roughly 7 to 12 cycles, used a sample-barcoded 5' primer plus a J-beta primer mix. A single record per CDR3 protein comes from TCRdb applying MiXCR to the 5' RACE reads. The table has 700,000 or so distinct CDR3 sequences, around two fifths seen once. The CDR3 contains 15 residues. Trimming left V 0 bases short and J 7 bases short, with 18 bases between. Looked up from germline, CDR1 is DFQATT and CDR2 is SNEGSKA (reference sequence). Study-wide results and caveats: In older individuals, TCR beta diversity per million T cells was lower, falling roughly linearly with age.

In regard to this clonotype: Antigen: not known.

This sequence was found in a man at least 80 years old in good health. The chain employs TRBV20-1 and TRBJ1-1, with TRBD1 as a possible D gene (6 bases). Sequenced input: blood. The DNA for the CDR3 is TGCAGTGCTAGAGAAGGGGGACCGTTTAGCGGTGAAGCTTTCTTT. Its translation is CSAREGGPFSGEAFF.